The rows below give T cell receptor beta chains drawn from one sample of a study of shared clonotypes between healthy human individuals. Only in-frame clones appear in the TCRdb table, and some are missing; sequencing was by immunoSEQ multiplex PCR. The repertoire holds 1.4 million or so clones, approximately 98.5% seen once, with under 0.45% in the top ten. Material for sequencing was naive CD4+ T cells sorted from blood. These receptors came from a man aged 25-45 years in good health. Each CDR3 is given with its conserved first and last residue. Each record gives: V gene, CDR3 protein.

TRBV29-1 CSGASGGRAAEQYF
TRBV28 CASTPDVNTEAFF
TRBV5-1 CASSRDRGTWETQYF
TRBV10-1 CASRSDVLANEQFF
TRBV7-2 CASRSGLLMNTEAFF
TRBV10-1 CASSEKVTSRRYTF
TRBV5-1 CASRGSGTSYEQYF
TRBV19 CASSSRPTDTQYF
TRBV5-5 CASSQGVTGELFF
TRBV18 CASSEHEGAGELFF
TRBV5-3 CARSPRTSGRAFIPEQYF
TRBV5-1 CASNLVESGTDTQYF
TRBV9 CASSPRRTSGDNEQFF
TRBV10-1 CASSTGTGALHEQFF
TRBV27 CASGVRQGRMGANVLTF
TRBV19 CASSNTRENYYEQYF
TRBV4-3 CASSQNPNRGTANTGELFF
TRBV7-9 CASSPGQNYGYTF
TRBV19 CASRNNYEQYF
TRBV5-1 CASSLAPPNWDEQFF
TRBV7-6 CASSFRTSGSPGELFF
TRBV28 CAIGGLPSYEQYF
TRBV2 CASGDYAEQYF
TRBV1 CGHGWRLSEQYF
TRBV2 CASRKGWGNSNQPQHF
TRBV7-9 CASSYTGTGYDQPQHF
TRBV19 CASSTFDAGSSYNEQFF
TRBV11-2 CASPVAVSNQPQHF
TRBV28 CASSYLMGLAGTSSYEQYF
TRBV27 CASSFEVARSRNEQFF
TRBV9 CASSVIGAGEQYF
TRBV4-3 CASSQDTSGRNYEQYF
TRBV6-1 CASSELLGYGYTF
TRBV29-1 CSGLKSTEAFF
TRBV6-4 CASTLKGLPGRSLHEQYF
TRBV9 CASSVVAGVGEQFF
TRBV7-2 CASSKDRGRLVNTEAFF
TRBV6-6 CASRATAGNTGELFF
TRBV6-1 CASSESELVGYTF
TRBV7-4 CAAVEANYGYTF
TRBV5-1 CASWGTSGSYSINEQFF